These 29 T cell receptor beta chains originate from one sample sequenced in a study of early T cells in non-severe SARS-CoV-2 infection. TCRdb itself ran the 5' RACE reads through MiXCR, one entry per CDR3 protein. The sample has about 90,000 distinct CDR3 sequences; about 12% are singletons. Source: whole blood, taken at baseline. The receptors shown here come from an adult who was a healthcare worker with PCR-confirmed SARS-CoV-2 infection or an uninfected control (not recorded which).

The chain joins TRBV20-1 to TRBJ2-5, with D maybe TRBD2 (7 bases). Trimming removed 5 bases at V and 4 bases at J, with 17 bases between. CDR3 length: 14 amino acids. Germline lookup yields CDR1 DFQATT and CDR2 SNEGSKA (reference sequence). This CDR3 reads CSAGTGRGTETQYF. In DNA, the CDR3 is TGCAGTGCTGGAACAGGGAGGGGCACAGAGACCCAGTACTTC.

The CDR3 coding sequence is TGTGCCAGTAGTATCAAGGACCCTAACTCTCTCCCGTCCCAAGAGACCCAGTACTTC. Residues: CASSIKDPNSLPSQETQYF. The chain joins TRBV19 to TRBJ2-5; no clear D gene. Per germline, CDR1 LNHDA and CDR2 SQIVND (reference sequence). V was trimmed by 3 bases and J by 1 base, leaving 24 bases between them. CDR3 length: 19 amino acids.

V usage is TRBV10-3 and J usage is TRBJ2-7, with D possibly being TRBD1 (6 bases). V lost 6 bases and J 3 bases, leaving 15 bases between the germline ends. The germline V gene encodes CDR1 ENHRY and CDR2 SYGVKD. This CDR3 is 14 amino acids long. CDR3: CAISSDSAVYEQYF. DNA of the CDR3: TGTGCCATCAGCTCGGACAGCGCCGTCTACGAGCAGTACTTC.

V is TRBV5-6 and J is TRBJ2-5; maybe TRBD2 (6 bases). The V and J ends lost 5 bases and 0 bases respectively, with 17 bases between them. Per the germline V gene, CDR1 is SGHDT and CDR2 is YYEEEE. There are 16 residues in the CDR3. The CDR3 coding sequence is TGTGCCAGCAGTTCCAGCGGGTCCTACTACCAAGAGACCCAGTACTTC. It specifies CASSSSGSYYQETQYF.

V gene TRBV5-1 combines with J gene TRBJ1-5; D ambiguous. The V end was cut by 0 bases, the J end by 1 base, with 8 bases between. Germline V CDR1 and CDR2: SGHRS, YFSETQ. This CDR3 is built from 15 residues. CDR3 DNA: TGCGCCAGCAGCTTGGATCCGGGCAGCAATCAGCCCCAGCATTTT. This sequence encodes CASSLDPGSNQPQHF.

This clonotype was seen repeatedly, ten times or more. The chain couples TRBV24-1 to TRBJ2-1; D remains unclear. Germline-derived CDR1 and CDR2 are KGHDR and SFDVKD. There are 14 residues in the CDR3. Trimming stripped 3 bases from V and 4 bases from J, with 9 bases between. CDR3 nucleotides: TGTGCCACCAGTGATCCCGGGTCATACAATGAGCAGTTCTTC. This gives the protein CATSDPGSYNEQFF.

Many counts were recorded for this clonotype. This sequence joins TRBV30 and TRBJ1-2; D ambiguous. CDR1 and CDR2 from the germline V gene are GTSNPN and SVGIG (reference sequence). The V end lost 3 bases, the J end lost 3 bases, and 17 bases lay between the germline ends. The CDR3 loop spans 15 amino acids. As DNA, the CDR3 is TGTGCCTGGAGCGTGATGGGCAGCACCTACTATGGCTACACCTTC. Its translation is CAWSVMGSTYYGYTF.

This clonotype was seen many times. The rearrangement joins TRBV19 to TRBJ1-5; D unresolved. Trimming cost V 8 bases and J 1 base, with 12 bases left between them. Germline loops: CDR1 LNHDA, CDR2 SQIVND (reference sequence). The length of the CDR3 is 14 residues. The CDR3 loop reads CASAAAPSNQPQHF. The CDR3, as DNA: TGTGCCAGTGCAGCCGCCCCAAGCAATCAGCCCCAGCATTTT.

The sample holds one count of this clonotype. DNA for the CDR3: TGCGCCAGCAGCCAGGGACAGGGGGTCACTGAAGCTTTCTTT. This gives the protein CASSQGQGVTEAFF. The gene calls are TRBV5-1 and TRBJ1-1; TRBD1 matches at 11 bases. Germline loops: CDR1 SGHRS, CDR2 YFSETQ. The CDR3 consists of 14 residues. J was trimmed by 4 bases and V by 4 bases; bases with no gene match: 3.

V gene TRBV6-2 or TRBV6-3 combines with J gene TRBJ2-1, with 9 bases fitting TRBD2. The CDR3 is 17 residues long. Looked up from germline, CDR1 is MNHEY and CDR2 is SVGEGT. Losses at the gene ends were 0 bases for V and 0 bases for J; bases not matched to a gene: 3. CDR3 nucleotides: TGTGCCAGCAGTTACTCGGCTAGCGGGGCCTCCTACAATGAGCAGTTCTTC. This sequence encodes CASSYSASGASYNEQFF.

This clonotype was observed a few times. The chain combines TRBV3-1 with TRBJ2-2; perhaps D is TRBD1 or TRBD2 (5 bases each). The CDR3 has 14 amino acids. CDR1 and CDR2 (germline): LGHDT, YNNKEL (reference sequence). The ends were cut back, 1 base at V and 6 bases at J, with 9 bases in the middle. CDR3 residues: CASSQAGPAGELFF. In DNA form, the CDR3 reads TGTGCCAGCAGCCAAGCGGGGCCAGCCGGGGAGCTGTTTTTT.

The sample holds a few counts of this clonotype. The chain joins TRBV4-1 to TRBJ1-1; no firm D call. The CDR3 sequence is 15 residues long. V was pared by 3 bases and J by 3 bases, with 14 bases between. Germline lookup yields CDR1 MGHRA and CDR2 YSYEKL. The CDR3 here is CASSHGRGSDTEAFF. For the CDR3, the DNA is TGCGCCAGCAGCCACGGCCGGGGAAGCGACACTGAAGCTTTCTTT.

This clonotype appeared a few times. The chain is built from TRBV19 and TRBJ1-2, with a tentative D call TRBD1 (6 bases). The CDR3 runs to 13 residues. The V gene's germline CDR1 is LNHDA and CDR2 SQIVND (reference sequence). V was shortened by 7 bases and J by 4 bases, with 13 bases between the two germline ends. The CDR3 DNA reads TGTGCCAGTACCCGAGGGGGGTCCTATGGCTACACCTTC. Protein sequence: CASTRGGSYGYTF.

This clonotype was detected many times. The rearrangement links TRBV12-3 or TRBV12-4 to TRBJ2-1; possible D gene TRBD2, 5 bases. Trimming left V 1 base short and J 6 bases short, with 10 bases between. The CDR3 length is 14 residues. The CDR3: CASSLVAGGNEQFF. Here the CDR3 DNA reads TGTGCCAGCAGTTTAGTAGCCGGAGGCAATGAGCAGTTCTTC.

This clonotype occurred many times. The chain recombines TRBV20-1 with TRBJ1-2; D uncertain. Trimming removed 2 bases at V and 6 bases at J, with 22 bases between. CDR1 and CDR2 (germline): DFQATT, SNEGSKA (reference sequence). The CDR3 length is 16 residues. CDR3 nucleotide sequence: TGCAGTGCTAGACCTCCCCGTCGGGGATTGCGCGATGGCTACACCTTC. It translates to CSARPPRRGLRDGYTF.

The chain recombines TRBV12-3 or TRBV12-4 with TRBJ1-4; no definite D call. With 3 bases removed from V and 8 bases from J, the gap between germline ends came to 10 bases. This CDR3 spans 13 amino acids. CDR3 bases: TGTGCCAGCAGTTTGGCAGAGTCAGAAAAACTGTTTTTT. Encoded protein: CASSLAESEKLFF.

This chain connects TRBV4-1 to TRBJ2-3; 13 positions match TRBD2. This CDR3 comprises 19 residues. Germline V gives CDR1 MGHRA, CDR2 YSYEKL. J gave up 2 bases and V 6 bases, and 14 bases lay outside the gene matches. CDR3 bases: TGCGCCAGCAGGCCGGGTAACCCACTAGCGGGGGGGTTCACAGATACGCAGTATTTT. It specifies CASRPGNPLAGGFTDTQYF.

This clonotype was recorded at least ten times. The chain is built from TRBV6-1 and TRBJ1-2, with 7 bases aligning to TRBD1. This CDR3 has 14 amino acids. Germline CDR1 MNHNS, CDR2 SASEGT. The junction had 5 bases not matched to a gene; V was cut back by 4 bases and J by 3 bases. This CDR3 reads CASSGQGLDYGYTF. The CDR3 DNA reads TGTGCCAGCAGTGGACAGGGCCTCGACTATGGCTACACCTTC.

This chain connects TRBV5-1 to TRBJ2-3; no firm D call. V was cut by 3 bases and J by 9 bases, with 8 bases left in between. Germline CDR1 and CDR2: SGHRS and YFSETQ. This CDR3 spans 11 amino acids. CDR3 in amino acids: CASSSQWTQYF. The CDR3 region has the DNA TGCGCCAGCAGCTCGCAATGGACGCAGTATTTT. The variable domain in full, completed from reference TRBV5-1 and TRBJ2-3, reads KAGVTQTPRYLIKTRGQQVTLSCSPISGHRSVSWYQQTPGQGLQFLFEYFSETQRNKGNFPGRFSGRQFSNSRSEMNVSTLELGDSALYLCASSSQWTQYFGPGTRLTVL.

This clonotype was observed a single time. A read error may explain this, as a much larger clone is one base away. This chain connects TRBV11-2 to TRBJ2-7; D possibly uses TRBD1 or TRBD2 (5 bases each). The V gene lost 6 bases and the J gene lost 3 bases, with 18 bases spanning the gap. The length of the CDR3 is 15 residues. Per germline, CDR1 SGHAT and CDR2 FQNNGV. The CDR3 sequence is CASSSLPGAHYEQYF. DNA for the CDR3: TGTGCCAGCAGTTCCCTCCCCGGGGCCCACTACGAGCAGTACTTC.

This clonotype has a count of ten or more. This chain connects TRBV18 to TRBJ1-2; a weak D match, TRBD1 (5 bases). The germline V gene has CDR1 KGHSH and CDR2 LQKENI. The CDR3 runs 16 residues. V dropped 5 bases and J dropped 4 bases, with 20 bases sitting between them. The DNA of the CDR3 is TGTGCCAGCTCAGCCACCGATGCAGGGTATGGCTATGGCTACACCTTC. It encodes CASSATDAGYGYGYTF.

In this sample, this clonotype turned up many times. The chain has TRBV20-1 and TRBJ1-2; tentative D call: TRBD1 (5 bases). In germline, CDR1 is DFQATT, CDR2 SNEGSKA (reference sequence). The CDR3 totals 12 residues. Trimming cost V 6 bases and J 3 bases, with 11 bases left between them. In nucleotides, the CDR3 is TGCAGTGCCGGGGACGAAGACTATGGCTACACCTTC. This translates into CSAGDEDYGYTF.

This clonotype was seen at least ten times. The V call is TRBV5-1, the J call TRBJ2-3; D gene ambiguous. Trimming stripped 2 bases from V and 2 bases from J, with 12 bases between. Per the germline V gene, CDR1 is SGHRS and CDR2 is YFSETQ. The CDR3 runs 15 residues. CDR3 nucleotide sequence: TGCGCCAGCAGCTTCGGCAGGATCGTCACAGATACGCAGTATTTT. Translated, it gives CASSFGRIVTDTQYF.

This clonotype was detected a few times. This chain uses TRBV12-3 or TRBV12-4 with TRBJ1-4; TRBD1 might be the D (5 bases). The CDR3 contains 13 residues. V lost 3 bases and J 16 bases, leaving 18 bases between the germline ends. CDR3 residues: CASSLARGDAAFF. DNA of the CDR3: TGTGCCAGCAGTTTGGCCCGGGGCGACGCGGCGTTTTTT.

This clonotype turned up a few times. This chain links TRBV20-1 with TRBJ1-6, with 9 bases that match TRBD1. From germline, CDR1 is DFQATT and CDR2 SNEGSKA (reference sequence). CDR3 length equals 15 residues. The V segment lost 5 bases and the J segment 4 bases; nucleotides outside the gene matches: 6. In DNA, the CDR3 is TGCAGTGCTGGGGCCGGGACAGGGTATAATTCACCCCTCCACTTT. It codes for CSAGAGTGYNSPLHF.

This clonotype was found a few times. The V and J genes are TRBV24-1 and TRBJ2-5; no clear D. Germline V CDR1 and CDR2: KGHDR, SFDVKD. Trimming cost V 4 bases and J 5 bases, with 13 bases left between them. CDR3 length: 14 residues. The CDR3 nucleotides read TGTGCCACCAGTGACCCGAGACATGCGGAGACCCAGTACTTC. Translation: CATSDPRHAETQYF.

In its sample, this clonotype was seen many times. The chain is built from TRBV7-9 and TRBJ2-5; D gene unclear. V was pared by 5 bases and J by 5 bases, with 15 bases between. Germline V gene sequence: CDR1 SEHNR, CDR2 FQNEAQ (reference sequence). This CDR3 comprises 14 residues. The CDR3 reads CASSPPSVPETQYF. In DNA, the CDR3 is TGTGCCAGCAGCCCTCCCTCTGTTCCGGAGACCCAGTACTTC.

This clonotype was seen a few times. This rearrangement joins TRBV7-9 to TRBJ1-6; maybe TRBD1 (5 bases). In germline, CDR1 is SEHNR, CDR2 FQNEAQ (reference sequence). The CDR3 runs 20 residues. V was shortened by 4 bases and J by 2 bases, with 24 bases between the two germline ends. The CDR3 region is CASSSAGTPRKRAYNSPLHF. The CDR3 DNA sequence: TGTGCCAGCAGCTCGGCCGGGACTCCTCGGAAGCGGGCCTATAATTCACCCCTCCACTTT.

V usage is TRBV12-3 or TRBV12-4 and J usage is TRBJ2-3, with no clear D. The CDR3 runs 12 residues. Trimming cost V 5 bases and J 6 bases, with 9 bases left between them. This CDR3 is CASSPLGDTQYF. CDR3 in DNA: TGTGCCAGCAGTCCTCTAGGGGATACGCAGTATTTT.